This TCR beta chain stems from a study of T cell responses to AZD1222 COVID-19 vaccine. Regarding the study as a whole: Across the whole spike, CD4 TCRs peaked at regions 160-218 and 743-854.

The repertoire was sequenced with immunoSEQ multiplex PCR; TCRdb's copy has only in-frame clones and lacks some. The sample lists more than 110,000 clones, about 90% occurring once. The CDR3 length is 15 residues. Trimming pared 0 bases from V and 7 bases from J, leaving 16 bases between. Germline V gene lookup returns CDR1 SGDLS and CDR2 YYNGEE. This clone was counted between two and nine times. Its target is unknown. The sample was peripheral blood, taken on day 0 of AZD1222 vaccination. The chain combines TRBV9 with TRBJ1-2; D uncertain. This receptor was taken from an adult in good health. DNA of the CDR3: TGTGCCAGCAGCGTAGACGGGCGGGTTATGGGTGGCTACACCTTC. As protein: CASSVDGRVMGGYTF.